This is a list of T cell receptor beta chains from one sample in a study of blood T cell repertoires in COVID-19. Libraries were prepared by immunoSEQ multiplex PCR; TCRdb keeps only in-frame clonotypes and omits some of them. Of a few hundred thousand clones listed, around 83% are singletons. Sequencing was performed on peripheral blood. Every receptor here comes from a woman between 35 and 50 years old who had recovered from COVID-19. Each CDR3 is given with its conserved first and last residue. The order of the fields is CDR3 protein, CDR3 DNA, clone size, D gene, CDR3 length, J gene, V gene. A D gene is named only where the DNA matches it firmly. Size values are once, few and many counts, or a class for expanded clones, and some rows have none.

CASRQDRVNQPQHF	TGTGCCAGTAGGCAAGACAGGGTCAATCAGCCCCAGCATTTT	.	TRBD1	14	TRBJ1-5	TRBV19
CATSERGGEKLFF	TGTGCCACCAGCGAACGAGGGGGTGAAAAACTGTTTTTT	few	.	13	TRBJ1-4	TRBV24-1
CASSQNAGNTGELFF	TGTGCCAGCAGCCAGAACGCAGGAAACACCGGGGAGCTGTTTTTT	few	.	15	TRBJ2-2	TRBV9
CASSTRDINGYTF	TGTGCCAGCAGCACAAGGGACATTAATGGCTACACCTTC	once	.	13	TRBJ1-2	TRBV9
CASSQVTGTGSEKLFF	TGCGCCAGCAGCCAAGTAACCGGGACAGGGAGTGAAAAACTGTTTTTT	few	TRBD1	16	TRBJ1-4	TRBV4-3
CASSFTPDEQFF	TGTGCCAGCAGTTTTACACCAGATGAGCAGTTCTTC	.	.	12	TRBJ2-1	TRBV12-3/TRBV12-4
CATSRDWQANYGYTF	TGTGCCACCAGCAGAGATTGGCAGGCTAACTATGGCTACACCTTC	.	.	15	TRBJ1-2	TRBV15
CASSLSEGDREYF	TGTGCCAGCAGTTTATCGGAGGGGGACAGGGAGTACTTC	.	TRBD1	13	TRBJ2-7	TRBV27
CASSFPTRPIGEQFF	TGTGCCAGCAGTTTTCCCACTAGACCAATAGGTGAGCAGTTCTTC	.	.	15	TRBJ2-1	TRBV6-2/TRBV6-3
CASSEQGAGGYTF	TGTGCCAGCAGCGAACAGGGGGCAGGAGGCTACACCTTC	.	TRBD1	13	TRBJ1-2	TRBV2
CSASSVSGNTIYF	TGCAGTGCTAGTAGCGTCTCTGGAAACACCATATATTTT	.	.	13	TRBJ1-3	TRBV20-1
CASSIVLAGYDTQYF	TGTGCCAGTAGTATCGTCCTAGCGGGGTATGATACGCAGTATTTT	.	TRBD2	15	TRBJ2-3	TRBV19
CASSQVLSTDTQYF	TGCGCCAGCAGCCAAGTTTTATCCACAGATACGCAGTATTTT	many	.	14	TRBJ2-3	TRBV4-1
CAWSAGADTQYF	TGTGCCTGGAGCGCCGGGGCAGATACGCAGTATTTT	once	.	12	TRBJ2-3	TRBV30
CASSQGVRGSEAFF	TGTGCCAGCAGCCAAGGAGTCAGGGGCTCTGAAGCTTTCTTT	.	.	14	TRBJ1-1	TRBV3-1/TRBV3-2
CSVPIYNEQFF	TGCAGCGTTCCAATCTACAATGAGCAGTTCTTC	.	.	11	TRBJ2-1	TRBV29-1
CASSSPVTQGGKGQYF	TGTGCCAGCAGCTCGCCAGTCACGCAGGGCGGGAAGGGGCAGTACTTC	.	.	16	TRBJ2-7	TRBV11-2
CASSLAGGTGELFF	TGTGCCAGCAGTCTAGCGGGGGGAACCGGGGAGCTGTTTTTT	.	TRBD2	14	TRBJ2-2	TRBV7-9
CASSQETRAETQYF	TGCGCCAGCAGCCAAGAGACCAGGGCCGAGACCCAGTACTTC	.	.	14	TRBJ2-5	TRBV4-1
CSASLLNEQFF	TGCAGTGCTTCCCTCTTGAATGAGCAGTTCTTC	.	.	11	TRBJ2-1	TRBV20-1
CASSQFSSGGFTDTQYF	TGTGCCAGCAGCCAATTTTCCAGCGGGGGTTTCACAGATACGCAGTATTTT	.	TRBD2	17	TRBJ2-3	TRBV4-2
CASSWGPSSGGFQETQYF	TGTGCCAGCAGCTGGGGGCCCTCTAGCGGGGGATTCCAAGAGACCCAGTACTTC	.	TRBD2	18	TRBJ2-5	TRBV5-6
CASSQDLGQGYSPLHF	TGCGCCAGCAGCCAAGATCTGGGGCAGGGATACTCACCCCTCCACTTT	.	.	16	TRBJ1-6	TRBV4-3
CASSPYGQETQYF	TGTGCCAGCAGCCCCTACGGGCAAGAGACCCAGTACTTC	few	.	13	TRBJ2-5	TRBV7-2
CASSLGAQNTEAFF	TGCGCCAGCAGCTTGGGGGCACAAAACACTGAAGCTTTCTTT	.	.	14	TRBJ1-1	TRBV5-1
CASARGTTGANVLTF	TGTGCCAGCGCACGAGGGACAACTGGGGCCAACGTCCTGACTTTC	.	.	15	TRBJ2-6	TRBV7-2
CATSRDWGGEQFF	TGTGCCACCAGCAGAGATTGGGGCGGTGAGCAGTTCTTC	.	.	13	TRBJ2-1	TRBV15